One sample yielded the 21 T cell receptor beta chains listed below, sequenced in a study of cytomegalovirus exposure and HLA in healthy donors. Amplification used 60 Vbeta primers and 13 Jbeta primers. Data came from immunoSEQ multiplex PCR; TCRdb stores just in-frame clones and leaves some out. The sample yields around 210,000 clones, around 82% seen once. The sequenced material came from PBMCs. These receptors originate from a young woman in good health and CMV-seronegative.

The chain links TRBV14 to TRBJ2-7; a weak D match, TRBD2 (5 bases). V lost 4 bases and J lost 4, with 20 bases in between. The CDR3 runs to 16 residues. Germline values: CDR1 SGHDN, CDR2 FVKESK. Here the CDR3 DNA reads TGTGCCAGCAGCCGTTATCCCCCCGCGCGAGGGTACGAGCAGTACTTC. Translated, it gives CASSRYPPARGYEQYF.

This clone came up once. This chain uses TRBV15 with TRBJ2-7; no clear D. The CDR3 length is 15 residues. Trimming left V 5 bases short and J 1 base short, with 15 bases between. Germline V CDR1 and CDR2: LNHNV, YYDKDF (reference sequence). The CDR3 nucleotides are TGTGCCACCAGCGTGGTAGCTTCGCCTTCCTACGAGCAGTACTTC. The encoded protein is CATSVVASPSYEQYF.

The chain combines TRBV2 with TRBJ1-2, with D unresolved. V was clipped by 2 bases and J by 4 bases, with 11 bases between them. This CDR3 is 14 amino acids long. Germline CDR1 and CDR2: SNHLY and FYNNEI. This CDR3 reads CASSENWEAYGYTF. The CDR3, as DNA: TGTGCCAGCAGTGAAAACTGGGAGGCCTATGGCTACACCTTC. The full variable domain, with the rest looked up from reference TRBV2 and TRBJ1-2, is EPEVTQTPSHQVTQMGQEVILRCVPISNHLYFYWYRQILGQKVEFLVSFYNNEISEKSEIFDDQFSVERPDGSNFTLKIRSTKLEDSAMYFCASSENWEAYGYTFGSGTRLTVV.

A remark on this clone: One end of the junction varies from germline; a read error may be responsible. The chain recombines TRBV27 with TRBJ2-7; perhaps TRBD2 as D (5 bases). Germline V gene data show CDR1 as MNHEY and CDR2 as SMNVEV (reference sequence). The CDR3 covers 12 residues. CDR3 in amino acids: CPKTTYAGEQYF. For the CDR3, the DNA is TGCCCCAAAACCACGTACGCGGGCGAGCAGTACTTC.

J is TRBJ1-1 and V is TRBV10-3; 7 bases are shared with TRBD1. The CDR3 spans 15 residues. Per the germline V gene, CDR1 is ENHRY and CDR2 is SYGVKD. The V segment lost 3 bases and the J segment 3 bases; nucleotides outside the gene matches: 7. DNA for the CDR3: TGTGCCATCAGTGAAGAGACAGGGAGGTACACTGAAGCTTTCTTT. It translates to CAISEETGRYTEAFF.

The genes are TRBV7-9 and TRBJ2-3; D unclear. V shed 5 bases and J shed 2 bases, with 14 bases lying between them. This CDR3 contains 15 residues. Germline V gives CDR1 SEHNR, CDR2 FQNEAQ (reference sequence). The CDR3: CASSPGRSFTDTQYF. The CDR3 bases are TGTGCCAGCAGCCCAGGAAGGTCGTTCACAGATACGCAGTATTTT.

This clone was seen a few times. This chain joins TRBV6-1 and TRBJ1-5; D possibly corresponds to TRBD1 (6 bases). The germline gives CDR1 MNHNS, CDR2 SASEGT. V gave up 5 bases and J gave up 4 bases, with 9 bases separating them. The CDR3 runs 13 residues. CDR3 protein: CASSQGWNQPQHF. CDR3 bases: TGTGCCAGCAGTCAGGGGTGGAATCAGCCCCAGCATTTT.

In this sample, this clone turned up a few times. This CDR3 is CASSPIAGGRTDTQYF. CDR3 DNA: TGTGCCAGCTCACCAATAGCGGGAGGCCGCACAGATACGCAGTATTTT. The V gene is TRBV18, the J gene TRBJ2-3; 10 positions agree with TRBD2. The trim removed 2 bases at V and 1 base at J, leaving 3 bases unmatched. Germline loops: CDR1 KGHSH, CDR2 LQKENI. The CDR3 has 16 residues. Supplemented by reference TRBV18 and TRBJ2-3, the full variable domain reads NAGVMQNPRHLVRRRGQEARLRCSPMKGHSHVYWYRQLPEEGLKFMVYLQKENIIDESGMPKERFSAEFPKEGPSILRIQQVVRGDSAAYFCASSPIAGGRTDTQYFGPGTRLTVL.

CDR3 protein: CSVESAAVQFF. CDR3 DNA sequence: TGCAGCGTTGAATCAGCGGCCGTACAGTTCTTC. This sequence joins TRBV29-1 and TRBJ2-1; the D gene is possibly TRBD2 (5 bases). Germline-derived CDR1 and CDR2 are SQVTM and ANQGSEA. V lost 2 bases and J lost 13, with 12 bases in between. The CDR3 consists of 11 residues.

The chain combines TRBV29-1 with TRBJ2-7; a weak D match, TRBD2 (6 bases). CDR1 and CDR2 from the germline V gene are SQVTM and ANQGSEA. The germline V and J ends were trimmed by 1 base and 4 bases, with 8 bases remaining between them. This CDR3 contains 12 residues. The CDR3 region is CSVEGDFYEQYF. DNA for the CDR3: TGCAGCGTTGAAGGGGACTTTTACGAGCAGTACTTC.

The genes are TRBV2 and TRBJ2-3, with D maybe TRBD1 (5 bases). CDR1 SNHLY and CDR2 FYNNEI come from the germline V gene. Trimming pared 4 bases from V and 4 bases from J, leaving 12 bases between. There are 14 residues in the CDR3. CDR3 loop: CASSGRTLADTQYF. CDR3 coding DNA: TGTGCCAGCAGTGGTCGGACACTCGCAGATACGCAGTATTTT. Full variable domain (rest looked up from reference TRBV2 and TRBJ2-3): EPEVTQTPSHQVTQMGQEVILRCVPISNHLYFYWYRQILGQKVEFLVSFYNNEISEKSEIFDDQFSVERPDGSNFTLKIRSTKLEDSAMYFCASSGRTLADTQYFGPGTRLTVL.

V gene TRBV19 combines with J gene TRBJ1-1, with D hard to call. Germline V gives CDR1 LNHDA, CDR2 SQIVND (reference sequence). Trimming stripped 7 bases from V and 5 bases from J, with 23 bases between. The CDR3 is 16 residues long. This CDR3 reads CASTTPAHLGGTEAFF. The CDR3 DNA reads as TGTGCCAGTACCACCCCCGCACACCTCGGAGGGACTGAAGCTTTCTTT.

The V call is TRBV14, the J call TRBJ2-2; 13 bases map to TRBD2. After removal of 9 bases from V and 4 bases from J, the junction contained 14 bases not matched to a gene. The germline V gene encodes CDR1 SGHDN and CDR2 FVKESK. The CDR3 has 18 residues. CDR3 sequence reads: CASARLTSGGPGTGELFF. The CDR3 nucleotides are TGTGCCAGTGCTCGCCTGACTAGCGGGGGGCCGGGCACCGGGGAGCTGTTTTTT.

The chain is built from TRBV2 and TRBJ2-1, with 11 positions matching TRBD2. Per germline, CDR1 SNHLY and CDR2 FYNNEI. The CDR3 covers 15 residues. Trimming at V came to 8 bases and at J to 4 bases, leaving 7 bases not matched to a gene. DNA of the CDR3: TGTGCCAGCGTCGTAGGGACTAGCGGATACAATGAGCAGTTCTTC. This encodes CASVVGTSGYNEQFF.

This sequence joins TRBV28 and TRBJ1-3, with D possibly TRBD1 on 6 matching bases. This CDR3 is built from 15 residues. Trimming removed 5 bases at V and 0 bases at J, with 11 bases between. Germline lookup yields CDR1 MDHEN and CDR2 SYDVKM. In nucleotides, the CDR3 is TGTGCCAGCAGTCCGGACAGAGGCTCTGGAAACACCATATATTTT. Amino acid sequence: CASSPDRGSGNTIYF.

This clone has more than one count but fewer than ten. The chain links TRBV10-3 to TRBJ2-7; D is perhaps TRBD2 (6 bases). Germline V gene lookup returns CDR1 ENHRY and CDR2 SYGVKD. The CDR3 covers 15 residues. The ends were cut back, 4 bases at V and 6 bases at J, with 19 bases in the middle. The CDR3 spells CAISALLAKAPEQYF. The CDR3 coding sequence is TGTGCCATCAGTGCCCTACTAGCTAAAGCTCCCGAGCAGTACTTC.

The rearrangement joins TRBV19 to TRBJ1-5; tentatively, D is TRBD1 (5 bases). Germline assignment: CDR1 LNHDA and CDR2 SQIVND (reference sequence). The V gene lost 7 bases and the J gene lost 2 bases, with 9 bases spanning the gap. The CDR3 spans 13 residues. CDR3 amino acids: CASTPTGNQPQHF. The DNA for the CDR3 is TGTGCCAGTACCCCGACAGGCAATCAGCCCCAGCATTTT. Based on the CDR3 plus reference TRBV19 and TRBJ1-5, the full variable domain is DGGITQSPKYLFRKEGQNVTLSCEQNLNHDAMYWYRQDPGQGLRLIYYSQIVNDFQKGDIAEGYSVSREKKESFPLTVTSAQKNPTAFYLCASTPTGNQPQHFGDGTRLSIL.

J is TRBJ2-1 and V is TRBV11-3; 12 bases are a match to TRBD2. The trim removed 6 bases at V and 5 bases at J, leaving 5 bases unmatched. This CDR3 has 15 residues. From germline, CDR1 is SGHNT and CDR2 YENEEA. The CDR3: CASSSRLAGDNEQFF. CDR3 DNA: TGTGCCAGCAGTTCCCGACTAGCGGGAGACAATGAGCAGTTCTTC. The full variable domain, rest sourced from reference TRBV11-3 and TRBJ2-1, is EAGVVQSPRYKIIEKKQPVAFWCNPISGHNTLYWYLQNLGQGPELLIRYENEEAVDDSQLPKDRFSAERLKGVDSTLKIQPAELGDSAVYLCASSSRLAGDNEQFFGPGTRLTVL.

The chain is built from TRBV19 and TRBJ2-1, with D uncertain. The ends were cut back, 7 bases at V and 0 bases at J, with 13 bases in the middle. This CDR3 comprises 15 residues. Per the germline V gene, CDR1 is LNHDA and CDR2 is SQIVND (reference sequence). CDR3 in amino acids: CASTPERSSYNEQFF. The CDR3 bases are TGTGCCAGTACGCCGGAGAGGAGCTCCTACAATGAGCAGTTCTTC.

CDR3 DNA sequence: TGTGCCAGCAGCCGCGATACAGGGGAGGACACTGAAGCTTTCTTT. Protein sequence: CASSRDTGEDTEAFF. The chain couples TRBV4-2 to TRBJ1-1, with 7 bases matching TRBD1. The CDR3 is 15 residues long. The germline CDR1 and CDR2 sequences are LGHNA and YNFKEQ. With V trimmed by 4 bases and J by 3 bases, 8 bases remained unmatched.

The rearrangement uses TRBV25-1 and TRBJ1-2, with unresolved D. CDR3 length: 12 amino acids. V lost 5 bases to trimming and J lost 7 bases, with 11 bases between them. Looked up from germline, CDR1 is MGHDK and CDR2 is SYGVNS. This CDR3 is CASSPGVVGYTF. CDR3 nucleotide sequence: TGTGCCAGCAGTCCGGGAGTAGTTGGCTACACCTTC.